These 9 T cell receptor beta chains were sequenced from one sample in a study of shared clonotypes between healthy human individuals. Naive CD8 isolation took CD45RO-negative cells positively selected for CCR7 and excluded terminally differentiated effector memory CD45RA+ cells. Clones were sequenced by immunoSEQ multiplex PCR, and TCRdb holds only the in-frame ones, with some missing. The repertoire holds millions of clones, with just over 90% as singletons. Sequencing was carried out using naive CD8+ T cells from PBMCs. Receptor source: a man younger than 30 in good health. Some clones in this sample may be carry-over from other donors' samples.

The chain combines TRBV9 with TRBJ2-1; perhaps TRBD1 as D (5 bases). The germline V gene encodes CDR1 SGDLS and CDR2 YYNGEE. The CDR3 contains 12 residues. V dropped 0 bases and J dropped 12 bases, with 10 bases sitting between them. The CDR3 spells CASSVAGRGQFF. The CDR3 DNA reads as TGTGCCAGCAGCGTAGCTGGAAGGGGGCAGTTCTTC.

This chain joins TRBV7-9 and TRBJ2-3; 8 nucleotides align to TRBD2. Germline-derived CDR1 and CDR2 are SEHNR and FQNEAQ (reference sequence). The CDR3 length is 15 residues. V shed 8 bases and J 2 bases; nucleotides not matched to a gene: 9. The CDR3 DNA follows: TGTGCCAGCCGGGGCGGGAGGCAACTCACAGATACGCAGTATTTT. This gives the protein CASRGGRQLTDTQYF.

The V and J genes are TRBV11-2 and TRBJ2-3, with TRBD2 matching over 8 bases. Germline loops: CDR1 SGHAT, CDR2 FQNNGV. CDR3 length equals 15 residues. V lost 1 base, J lost 5 bases, and 5 bases stayed unmatched. The CDR3 DNA sequence: TGTGCCAGCAGCTTAGGCGGGAGGTCGGTAGATACGCAGTATTTT. Protein product: CASSLGGRSVDTQYF.

V and J are TRBV28 and TRBJ2-1, with TRBD2 matching over 7 bases. This CDR3 is 16 amino acids long. Germline V gene lookup returns CDR1 MDHEN and CDR2 SYDVKM. The V gene end was trimmed by 3 bases and the J gene end by 5 bases; junction bases not matched to a gene: 10. CDR3: CASSFSQERGDNEQFF. The CDR3 DNA follows: TGTGCCAGCAGTTTTTCGCAGGAGCGGGGAGACAATGAGCAGTTCTTC.

J is TRBJ2-3 and V is TRBV4-1, with D tentatively TRBD2 (5 bases). The germline V gene has CDR1 MGHRA and CDR2 YSYEKL. The CDR3 covers 15 residues. Trimming removed 3 bases from V and 5 bases from J, with 15 bases in between. DNA of the CDR3: TGCGCCAGCAGCCATCTAGTGGGAGCGGTAGATACGCAGTATTTT. Protein: CASSHLVGAVDTQYF.

J is TRBJ1-4 and V is TRBV7-6; unclear D gene. The CDR3 runs to 14 residues. Per germline, CDR1 SGHVS and CDR2 FNYEAQ. V was pared by 4 bases and J by 4 bases, with 10 bases between. In DNA form, the CDR3 reads TGTGCCAGCAGCTCCACGCCCGGTAATGAAAAACTGTTTTTT. Protein product: CASSSTPGNEKLFF.

The chain carries TRBV29-1 and TRBJ2-1; 7 nucleotides align to TRBD2. The germline gives CDR1 SQVTM, CDR2 ANQGSEA. V was clipped by 6 bases and J by 14 bases; unmatched bases: 13. The CDR3 has 12 amino acids. DNA for the CDR3: TGCAGCGTCGGGACTACCCGGCGGTTTGAGTTCTTC. Amino acid sequence: CSVGTTRRFEFF.

Points on this clone: A much bigger clone sits one base away, suggesting this may be a read error. V gene TRBV7-9 combines with J gene TRBJ1-1; weak D call: TRBD1 (5 bases). The CDR3 length is 13 residues. Trimming removed 5 bases from V and 4 bases from J, with 11 bases in between. The germline CDR1 and CDR2 sequences are SEHNR and FQNEAQ (reference sequence). The CDR3 DNA is TGTGCCAGCAGCGTAGGGGCGGGCACTGAAGCTTTCTTT. It translates to CASSVGAGTEAFF. Supplemented by reference TRBV7-9 and TRBJ1-1, the full variable domain reads DTGVSQNPRHKITKRGQNVTFRCDPISEHNRLYWYRQTLGQGPEFLTYFQNEAQLEKSRLLSDRFSAERPKGSFSTLEIQRTEQGDSAMYLCASSVGAGTEAFFGQGTRLTVV.

This chain links TRBV9 with TRBJ2-1; no clear D gene. CDR1 and CDR2 (germline): SGDLS, YYNGEE. This CDR3 has 14 amino acids. Trimming removed 0 bases from V and 4 bases from J, with 8 bases in between. The CDR3 here is CASSVAGRYNEQFF. Written as DNA, the CDR3 is TGTGCCAGCAGCGTAGCGGGTCGGTACAATGAGCAGTTCTTC.